The source of this T cell receptor beta chain is a study of T-cell memory formation after mild COVID-19. Points from the study as a whole: Largely, contracting CD4+ clones fell within CM and EM, and contracting CD8+ clones within EMRA.

The CDR3 has 15 residues. The V gene lost 4 bases and the J gene lost 5 bases, with 18 bases spanning the gap. Germline CDR1 and CDR2: SEHNR and FQNEAQ (reference sequence). It was 5'RACE with constant-segment primers that produced the TCR alpha and TCR beta cDNA libraries, which carried sample barcodes and UMIs. TCRdb re-called the 5' RACE reads with MiXCR, one entry per CDR3 protein. The sample consists of roughly 450,000 distinct CDR3 sequences, 18% of them appearing once. As regards this clonotype: The antigen remains unidentified.

The rearrangement joins TRBV7-9 to TRBJ2-7; weak D call: TRBD2 (5 bases). The receptor comes from an adult woman who had mild COVID-19 (a few samples of this study predate the infection). Cell type and time point are not known. Sequencing was carried out using PBMCs or a T cell subset sorted from them (not recorded which). CDR3 sequence (DNA): TGTGCCAGCAGCTCCTTGGAGCGGTCCCTTAACGAGCAGTACTTC. This encodes CASSSLERSLNEQYF.